This TCR beta chain comes out of a study of OX40 agonist ivuxolimab in advanced cancers. The protocol was immunoSEQ multiplex PCR, while the TCRdb copy is restricted to in-frame clones and leaves out a portion. The sample has approximately 96,000 clones; 80% to 95% are singletons. V dropped 4 bases and J dropped 8 bases, with 11 bases sitting between them. The V gene's germline CDR1 is MGHRA and CDR2 YSYEKL. The CDR3 has 12 amino acids. This specimen consisted of CD4+ or CD8+ T cells sorted from blood, obtained in a trial of the OX40 agonist ivuxolimab. The rearrangement uses TRBV4-1 and TRBJ1-2, with no clear D. This TCR was recovered from an adult with an advanced solid tumor such as melanoma, head and neck, liver or kidney cancer. This chain's CDR3 is CASSPVGEGYTF. CDR3 in DNA: TGCGCCAGCAGCCCGGTGGGAGAGGGCTACACCTTC.